Listed below are T cell receptor beta chains from one sample, sequenced in a study of T cell responses to AZD1222 COVID-19 vaccine. Data came from immunoSEQ multiplex PCR; TCRdb stores just in-frame clones and leaves some out. The sample yields 95,000 to 110,000 clones, over 75% seen once. The source was peripheral blood, collected on day 0 of AZD1222 vaccination. These TCRs come from an adult in good health. The CDR3 runs from the conserved cysteine through the conserved F or W. The order of the fields is D gene, V gene, clone size, J gene, CDR3 protein, CDR3 DNA. D genes are given only for firm matches. Clone sizes are given selectively: once, few, many, or a class where the clone is expanded.

d_gene: -; v_gene: TRBV7-2; abundance: -; j_gene: TRBJ2-7; CDR3aa: CASSLGGDPGEQYF; CDR3nt: TGTGCCAGCAGCTTAGGGGGGGACCCAGGGGAGCAGTACTTC
d_gene: -; v_gene: TRBV7-9; abundance: -; j_gene: TRBJ1-2; CDR3aa: CASSHIDFNGYTF; CDR3nt: TGTGCCAGCAGCCATATTGACTTCAATGGCTACACCTTC
d_gene: -; v_gene: TRBV13; abundance: -; j_gene: TRBJ2-2; CDR3aa: CASTPASGVTGELFF; CDR3nt: TGTGCCAGCACCCCGGCCTCTGGGGTCACCGGGGAGCTGTTTTTT
d_gene: TRBD2; v_gene: TRBV5-4; abundance: -; j_gene: TRBJ2-7; CDR3aa: CASSRGSGGPYEQYF; CDR3nt: TGTGCCAGCAGCCGTGGGAGCGGGGGCCCCTACGAGCAGTACTTC
d_gene: TRBD1; v_gene: TRBV25-1; abundance: -; j_gene: TRBJ2-5; CDR3aa: CASSRPTGGETQYF; CDR3nt: TGTGCCAGCAGCCGCCCTACAGGGGGAGAGACCCAGTACTTC
d_gene: TRBD2; v_gene: TRBV7-9; abundance: -; j_gene: TRBJ2-3; CDR3aa: CASSLTSGAVTDTQYF; CDR3nt: TGTGCCAGCAGCTTAACAAGCGGGGCCGTCACAGATACGCAGTATTTT
d_gene: TRBD2; v_gene: TRBV5-1; abundance: -; j_gene: TRBJ2-3; CDR3aa: CASSSGLAVTLNTDTQYF; CDR3nt: TGCGCCAGCAGCTCGGGACTAGCGGTGACACTGAACACAGATACGCAGTATTTT
d_gene: -; v_gene: TRBV4-3; abundance: -; j_gene: TRBJ2-1; CDR3aa: CASSQDRGPNEQFF; CDR3nt: TGCGCCAGCAGCCAAGACCGGGGACCAAATGAGCAGTTCTTC
d_gene: -; v_gene: TRBV10-3; abundance: -; j_gene: TRBJ2-4; CDR3aa: CACGAKNIQYF; CDR3nt: TGTGCTTGTGGGGCCAAAAACATTCAGTACTTC
d_gene: TRBD2; v_gene: TRBV28; abundance: -; j_gene: TRBJ2-3; CDR3aa: CASSLSASGASTDTQYF; CDR3nt: TGTGCCAGCAGTTTATCCGCTAGCGGGGCCTCCACAGATACGCAGTATTTT
d_gene: -; v_gene: TRBV19; abundance: -; j_gene: TRBJ1-1; CDR3aa: CASNQVRSRAGEDTEAFF; CDR3nt: TGTGCCAGTAATCAGGTGCGGTCCCGGGCAGGGGAGGACACTGAAGCTTTCTTT
d_gene: -; v_gene: TRBV5-6; abundance: -; j_gene: TRBJ1-2; CDR3aa: CASSLGQGIGGYTF; CDR3nt: TGTGCCAGCAGCTTGGGGCAGGGGATAGGAGGCTACACCTTC
d_gene: -; v_gene: TRBV28; abundance: once; j_gene: TRBJ1-2; CDR3aa: CAEGGDYGYTF; CDR3nt: TGTGCCGAGGGTGGGGACTATGGCTACACCTTC
d_gene: TRBD1; v_gene: TRBV24-1; abundance: once; j_gene: TRBJ1-5; CDR3aa: CATSDRGQANQPQHF; CDR3nt: TGTGCCACCAGTGACCGGGGACAGGCCAATCAGCCCCAGCATTTT
d_gene: -; v_gene: TRBV7-9; abundance: -; j_gene: TRBJ2-7; CDR3aa: CASSFTGFYEQYF; CDR3nt: TGTGCCAGCAGCTTTACAGGTTTCTACGAGCAGTACTTC